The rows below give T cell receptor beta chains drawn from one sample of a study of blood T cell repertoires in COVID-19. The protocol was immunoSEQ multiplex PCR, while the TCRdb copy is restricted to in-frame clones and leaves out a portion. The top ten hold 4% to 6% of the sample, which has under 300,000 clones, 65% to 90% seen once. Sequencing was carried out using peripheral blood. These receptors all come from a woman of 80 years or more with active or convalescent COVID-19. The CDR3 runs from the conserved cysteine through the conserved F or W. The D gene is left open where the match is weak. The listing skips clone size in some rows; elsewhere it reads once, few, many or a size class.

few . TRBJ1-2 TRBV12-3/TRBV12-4 CASSLAVNYGYTF TGTGCCAGCAGTTTGGCAGTTAACTATGGCTACACCTTC
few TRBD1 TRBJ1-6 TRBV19 CASSQSAHRGSHNSPLHF TGTGCCAGTAGTCAGAGCGCTCACAGGGGGTCCCATAATTCACCCCTCCACTTT
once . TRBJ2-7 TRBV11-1 CASSPPVGQGYEQYF TGTGCCAGCAGCCCCCCTGTAGGGCAGGGCTACGAGCAGTACTTC
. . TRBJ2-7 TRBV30 CAWSVQSWQYF TGTGCCTGGAGTGTACAGAGCTGGCAGTACTTC
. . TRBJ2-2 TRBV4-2 CASSPSGLWTGELFF TGTGCCAGCAGCCCTTCAGGGCTTTGGACCGGGGAGCTGTTTTTT
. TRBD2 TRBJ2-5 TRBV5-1 CASASLAGEETQYF TGCGCCAGCGCTTCTCTAGCGGGAGAAGAGACCCAGTACTTC
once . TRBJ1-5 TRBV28 CASSSQGLSNQPQHF TGTGCCAGCAGTTCTCAGGGCCTTAGCAATCAGCCCCAGCATTTT
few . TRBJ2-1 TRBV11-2 CASSLEGGFYNEQFF TGTGCCAGCAGCTTAGAAGGCGGCTTCTACAATGAGCAGTTCTTC
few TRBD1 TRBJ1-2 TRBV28 CASRDRGSDGYTF TGTGCCAGCAGGGACAGGGGGTCGGATGGCTACACCTTC
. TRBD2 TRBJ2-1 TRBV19 CASSTSGTYNEQFF TGTGCCAGTAGTACTAGCGGGACCTACAATGAGCAGTTCTTC